This T cell receptor (beta chain) came from a study of human T cells and chemical hapten exposure. Broader study findings: Alopecia in all donors means immunity may differ from healthy individuals. Controls had significantly fewer large CDR3 similarity clusters than were formed by expanded TCRs.

This clonotype has at least ten counts. No antigen is known for it. The time point: patch test 1, 2 weeks after DPC sensitization. Regarding treatment: therapeutic diphenylcyclopropenone sensitization with weekly scalp DPC. Extraction of total RNA was performed on unfractionated whole blood. The library put unique molecular identifiers onto individual cDNA molecules. Original processing notes: The median was roughly 91,000 TCRs per sample, ranging roughly 23,224 to 690,600. TCRdb reanalysed the RACE reads using MiXCR and keeps one entry per CDR3 protein. TCRdb's processing, not the authors', yielded these V and J calls. The sample lists some 41,000 distinct CDR3 sequences; under 5% were seen once. The CDR3 sequence is 14 residues long. The V gene's germline CDR1 is MNHEY and CDR2 SMNVEV (reference sequence). Trimming at V came to 5 bases and at J to 8 bases, leaving 2 bases not matched to a gene.

V is TRBV27 and J is TRBJ2-1; 14 bases map to TRBD2. The input for sequencing was whole blood, taken in connection with sensitization to the hapten diphenylcyclopropenone (DPC). The clonotype originates from a man aged 50 to 59 with alopecia areata. Some clones in this sample may be carry-over from other donors' samples. The CDR3 sequence is CASSGTSGSDEQFF. DNA for the CDR3: TGTGCCAGCAGTGGGACTAGCGGGAGCGATGAGCAGTTCTTC.